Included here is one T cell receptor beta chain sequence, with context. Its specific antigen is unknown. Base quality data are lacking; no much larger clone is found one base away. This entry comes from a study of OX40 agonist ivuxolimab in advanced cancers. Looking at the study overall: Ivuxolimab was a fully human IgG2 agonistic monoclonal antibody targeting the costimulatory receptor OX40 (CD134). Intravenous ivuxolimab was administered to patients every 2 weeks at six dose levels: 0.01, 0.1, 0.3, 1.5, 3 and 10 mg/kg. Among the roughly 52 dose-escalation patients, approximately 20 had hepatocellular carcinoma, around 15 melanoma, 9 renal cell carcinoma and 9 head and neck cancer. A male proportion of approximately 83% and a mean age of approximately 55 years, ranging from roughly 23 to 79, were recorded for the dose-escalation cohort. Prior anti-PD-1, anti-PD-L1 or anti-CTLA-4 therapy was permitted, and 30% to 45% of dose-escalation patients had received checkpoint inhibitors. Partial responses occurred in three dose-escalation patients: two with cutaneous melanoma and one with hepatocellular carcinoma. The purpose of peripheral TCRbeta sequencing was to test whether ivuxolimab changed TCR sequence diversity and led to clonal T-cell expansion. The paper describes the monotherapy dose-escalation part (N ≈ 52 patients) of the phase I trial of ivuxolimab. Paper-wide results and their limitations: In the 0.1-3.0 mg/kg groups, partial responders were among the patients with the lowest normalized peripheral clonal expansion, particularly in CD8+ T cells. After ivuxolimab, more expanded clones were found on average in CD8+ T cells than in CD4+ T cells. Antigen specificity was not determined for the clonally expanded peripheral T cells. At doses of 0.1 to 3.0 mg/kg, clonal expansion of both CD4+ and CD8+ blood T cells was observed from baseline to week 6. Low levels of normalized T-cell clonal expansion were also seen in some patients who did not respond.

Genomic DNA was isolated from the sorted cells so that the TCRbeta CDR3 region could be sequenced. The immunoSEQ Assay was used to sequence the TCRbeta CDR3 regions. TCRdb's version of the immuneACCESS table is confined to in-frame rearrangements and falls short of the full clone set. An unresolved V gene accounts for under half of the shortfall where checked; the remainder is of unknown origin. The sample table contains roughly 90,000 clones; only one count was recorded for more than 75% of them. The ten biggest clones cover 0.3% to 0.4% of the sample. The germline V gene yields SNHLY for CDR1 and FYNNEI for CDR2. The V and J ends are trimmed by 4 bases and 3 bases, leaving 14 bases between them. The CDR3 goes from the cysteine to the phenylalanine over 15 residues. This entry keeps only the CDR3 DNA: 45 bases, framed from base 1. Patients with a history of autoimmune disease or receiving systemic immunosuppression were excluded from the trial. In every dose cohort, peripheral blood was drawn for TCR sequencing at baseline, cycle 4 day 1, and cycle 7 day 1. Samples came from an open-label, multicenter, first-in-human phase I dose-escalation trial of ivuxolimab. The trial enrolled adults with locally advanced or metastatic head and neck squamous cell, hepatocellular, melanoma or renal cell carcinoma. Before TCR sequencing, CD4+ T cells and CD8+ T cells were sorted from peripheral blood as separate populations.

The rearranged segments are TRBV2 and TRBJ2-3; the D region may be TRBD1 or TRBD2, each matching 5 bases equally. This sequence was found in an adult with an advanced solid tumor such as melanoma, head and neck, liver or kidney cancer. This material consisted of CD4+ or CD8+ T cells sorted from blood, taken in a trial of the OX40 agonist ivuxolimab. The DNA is TGTGCCAGCAGTGTTGGGGGAAGTGGGACAGATACGCAGTATTTT. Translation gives CASSVGGSGTDTQYF.